This T cell receptor (beta chain) is drawn from a study of CD8 T cells in ankylosing spondylitis. Study-wide findings and caveats: Significant enrichment of disease-linked clones was reportedly seen in matched ankylosing spondylitis synovial fluid.

CDR1 is SGHTA, CDR2 FQGNSA, per germline. Deletions cut 1 base from V and 3 bases from J, with 7 bases between. There are 14 residues in the CDR3. This clonotype was counted at least ten times. No antigen is known for it. It was by quantitative 5'-RACE with molecular barcodes that TCR beta libraries were made. TCRdb reprocessed the 5' RACE reads with MiXCR, giving one entry per CDR3 protein. The table shows roughly 100,000 distinct CDR3 sequences, with about 8.3% occurring only once. The clonotype was recovered from a male donor with ankylosing spondylitis or in good health (not recorded which). The chain links TRBV7-2 to TRBJ1-5; D is ambiguous. Sequencing was carried out using blood, either unsorted or a sorted T cell fraction (not recorded which). The CDR3 here is CASSLGRSNQPQHF. Here the CDR3 DNA reads TGTGCCAGCAGCTTAGGAAGATCCAATCAGCCCCAGCATTTT.